The clone carrying this TCR beta chain showed up many times. TCRdb fed the 5' RACE reads into MiXCR, producing one record per CDR3 protein. The sample lists approximately 700,000 distinct CDR3 sequences; 6.1% were seen once. This entry is derived from a study of identical twins. The sequence derives from a man aged 18 to 35 in good health. Sequenced input: naive T cells sorted from blood.

The CDR3, as DNA: TGCAGTGCTAGAGATCTGACACAGCGGGATGAAAAACTGTTTTTT. It codes for CSARDLTQRDEKLFF. The chain is built from TRBV20-1 and TRBJ1-4; D not resolved. Trimming shortened V by 0 bases and J by 6 bases, and 14 bases separated the two germline ends. Per the germline V gene, CDR1 is DFQATT and CDR2 is SNEGSKA (reference sequence). This CDR3 comprises 15 residues.